Each of the 4 T cell receptor beta chains below was sequenced from the same sample in a study of cytomegalovirus exposure and HLA in healthy donors. The PCR had 60 Vbeta and 13 Jbeta primers. Using immunoSEQ multiplex PCR, the repertoire was profiled, and TCRdb retains in-frame clones only, with some absent. The data hold around 100,000 clones, with around 77% observed a single time. The specimen was PBMCs. Receptors originate from a woman aged 55-69 years in good health and CMV-seropositive.

Only one count was recorded for this clone. This chain uses TRBV11-1 with TRBJ2-3; D remains ambiguous. V was clipped by 5 bases and J by 2 bases, with 11 bases between them. Germline CDR1 reads SGHAT; CDR2 reads FQDESV (reference sequence). This CDR3 contains 14 residues. CDR3 DNA sequence: TGTGCCAGCAGCAGACTTCGACTCACAGATACGCAGTATTTT. Residues: CASSRLRLTDTQYF.

In nucleotides, the CDR3 is TGTGCCAGCAGTTTCCTCTACGGGGAGCTGTTTTTT. The encoded protein is CASSFLYGELFF. The chain has TRBV27 and TRBJ2-2; D remains ambiguous. This CDR3 contains 12 residues. Trimming left V 3 bases short and J 7 bases short, with 6 bases between. Germline lookup yields CDR1 MNHEY and CDR2 SMNVEV (reference sequence).

This chain uses TRBV6-5 with TRBJ1-1; D is possibly TRBD1 (5 bases). The V end lost 0 bases, the J end lost 3 bases, and 11 bases lay between the germline ends. CDR3 length equals 15 residues. Germline V gene sequence: CDR1 MNHEY, CDR2 SVGAGI. CDR3 nucleotides: TGTGCCAGCAGTTACTCTGGGCAGGGCGACACTGAAGCTTTCTTT. Protein: CASSYSGQGDTEAFF.

This chain uses TRBV7-3 with TRBJ1-2, with TRBD1 identical over 7 bases. CDR3 length: 12 amino acids. Per the germline V gene, CDR1 is SGHTA and CDR2 is FQGTGA. V shed 5 bases, J shed 10 bases, and the junction held 7 bases outside the gene matches. The CDR3 reads CASSPRDSFYTF. CDR3 nucleotides: TGTGCCAGCAGCCCCCGGGACAGCTTCTACACCTTC. The complete variable domain, with remaining parts taken from reference TRBV7-3 and TRBJ1-2, reads GAGVSQTPSNKVTEKGKYVELRCDPISGHTALYWYRQSLGQGPEFLIYFQGTGAADDSGLPNDRFFAVRPEGSVSTLKIQRTERGDSAVYLCASSPRDSFYTFGSGTRLTVV.